The sequence of this T cell receptor beta chain was determined in a study of long-term antiretroviral therapy in people with HIV. Survey-level resolution applied to immunoSEQ assay v3.0. Assay used: immunoSEQ multiplex PCR; TCRdb lists only in-frame clones, some missing. The table lists about 24,000 clones, about four fifths of them singletons. From germline, CDR1 is ENHRY and CDR2 SYGVKD. The V and J ends lost 2 bases and 6 bases respectively, with 6 bases between them. This CDR3 comprises 12 residues. The sequencing here drew on unsorted PBMCs, taken 0.4 years after starting antiretroviral therapy. The genes are TRBV10-3 and TRBJ2-3, with unresolved D. This sequence originates from a man in his forties or fifties with HIV. DNA for the CDR3: TGTGCCATCAGTGAGGAACAGGATACGCAGTATTTT. Translating gives CAISEEQDTQYF.